Listed below are T cell receptor beta chains from one sample, sequenced in a study of T cell responses to AZD1222 COVID-19 vaccine. The data were produced by immunoSEQ multiplex PCR, yet TCRdb's version contains in-frame clones alone and is incomplete. In the table there are 150,000 to 200,000 clones, approximately 92% of which are singletons. The sequencing used peripheral blood, collected on day 0 of AZD1222 vaccination. These receptors were collected from an adult in good health. CDR3s include the opening cysteine and the closing phenylalanine or tryptophan. The order of the fields is D gene, J gene, V gene, clone size, CDR3 DNA, CDR3 protein. The D gene is left open where the match is weak. Not all rows give a size; the values are once, few, many and, for expanded clones, a class.

D gene: .
J gene: TRBJ1-1
V gene: TRBV11-2
clone size: .
CDR3 DNA: TGTGCCAGCCGCGGACAGCGAAACACTGAAGCTTTCTTT
CDR3 protein: CASRGQRNTEAFF

D gene: .
J gene: TRBJ1-3
V gene: TRBV7-2
clone size: .
CDR3 DNA: TGTGCCAGCAGCTTATTTTCCGGGAGCTCTGGAAACACCATATATTTT
CDR3 protein: CASSLFSGSSGNTIYF

D gene: TRBD1
J gene: TRBJ1-6
V gene: TRBV19
clone size: .
CDR3 DNA: TGTGCCAGTAGTGTTGACAGGGGAAATTCACCCCTCCACTTT
CDR3 protein: CASSVDRGNSPLHF

D gene: .
J gene: TRBJ1-1
V gene: TRBV7-9
clone size: .
CDR3 DNA: TGTGCCAGCAGTTCCCTGGGGAAGGACACTGAAGCTTTCTTT
CDR3 protein: CASSSLGKDTEAFF

D gene: .
J gene: TRBJ2-2
V gene: TRBV6-1
clone size: few
CDR3 DNA: TGTGCCAGCAGTGAAATTTGGGGGACACGGTTCACCGGGGAGCTGTTTTTT
CDR3 protein: CASSEIWGTRFTGELFF

D gene: .
J gene: TRBJ2-3
V gene: TRBV4-3
clone size: .
CDR3 DNA: TGCGCCAGCAGCCCGTGGGGACTCGGCGCAGATACGCAGTATTTT
CDR3 protein: CASSPWGLGADTQYF

D gene: .
J gene: TRBJ2-2
V gene: TRBV5-5
clone size: .
CDR3 DNA: TGTGCCAGCAGCTTGGAAGGCGGTAACACCGGGGAGCTGTTTTTT
CDR3 protein: CASSLEGGNTGELFF

D gene: .
J gene: TRBJ1-2
V gene: TRBV4-2
clone size: .
CDR3 DNA: TGTGCCAGCAGCCAAGATTTAAAGGGGAACTATGGCTACACCTTC
CDR3 protein: CASSQDLKGNYGYTF

D gene: TRBD1
J gene: TRBJ1-5
V gene: TRBV6-2/TRBV6-3
clone size: .
CDR3 DNA: TGTGCCAGCAGCCCCGGGACAGGGGGCAATCAGCCCCAGCATTTT
CDR3 protein: CASSPGTGGNQPQHF

D gene: .
J gene: TRBJ1-2
V gene: TRBV7-2
clone size: .
CDR3 DNA: TGTGCCAGCAGCTCCGGACAGCGGAACGGCTACACCTTC
CDR3 protein: CASSSGQRNGYTF

D gene: .
J gene: TRBJ1-4
V gene: TRBV10-2
clone size: .
CDR3 DNA: TGCGCCAGCGGGGAGGGAACGGTTAATGAAAAACTGTTTTTT
CDR3 protein: CASGEGTVNEKLFF

D gene: .
J gene: TRBJ2-4
V gene: TRBV28
clone size: .
CDR3 DNA: TGTGCCAGCAGTCTCTCCGGGACACGGTACATTCAGTACTTC
CDR3 protein: CASSLSGTRYIQYF

D gene: .
J gene: TRBJ1-6
V gene: TRBV30
clone size: once
CDR3 DNA: TGTGCCTGGAGTCCGCTGCGGGGTAGCTCCTATAATTCACCCCTCCACTTT
CDR3 protein: CAWSPLRGSSYNSPLHF

D gene: .
J gene: TRBJ1-2
V gene: TRBV18
clone size: .
CDR3 DNA: TGTGCCAGCTCACCAGGTACAGGGAACAACTATGGCTACACCTTC
CDR3 protein: CASSPGTGNNYGYTF

D gene: TRBD1
J gene: TRBJ2-1
V gene: TRBV5-6
clone size: .
CDR3 DNA: TGTGCCAGCAACTACAGGGGGCAAGGTGGGAATGAGCAGTTCTTC
CDR3 protein: CASNYRGQGGNEQFF

D gene: TRBD1
J gene: TRBJ2-1
V gene: TRBV9
clone size: .
CDR3 DNA: TGTGCCAGCAGCTACGGGGACAGCAGATACAATGAGCAGTTCTTC
CDR3 protein: CASSYGDSRYNEQFF

D gene: TRBD1
J gene: TRBJ1-2
V gene: TRBV6-5
clone size: .
CDR3 DNA: TGTGCCAGCAGTTTAGCCGGGACAGGGAACTATGGCTACACCTTC
CDR3 protein: CASSLAGTGNYGYTF

D gene: .
J gene: TRBJ1-5
V gene: TRBV20-1
clone size: .
CDR3 DNA: TGCAGTGCTAGTCTCAACAATCAGCCCCAGCATTTT
CDR3 protein: CSASLNNQPQHF

D gene: TRBD1
J gene: TRBJ2-1
V gene: TRBV6-2/TRBV6-3
clone size: .
CDR3 DNA: TGTGCCAGCAGTTACTCAAGGGACAGGGGAATCCGGGAGCAGTTCTTC
CDR3 protein: CASSYSRDRGIREQFF

D gene: .
J gene: TRBJ1-4
V gene: TRBV10-1
clone size: .
CDR3 DNA: TGCGCCAGCAGTGCCGGACAGCTACATGAAAAACTGTTTTTT
CDR3 protein: CASSAGQLHEKLFF